The T cell receptor (beta chain) under discussion was sequenced for a study of cytomegalovirus exposure and HLA in healthy donors. General study results and limits: An analysis was carried out later, and it reportedly showed fewer N-insertions in an Asian-associated ancestry cluster than the approximately 680-donor mean. Sequencing had likely introduced a cluster of highly shared sequence variants as an artifact. HLA alleles were associated with 15,000 to 20,000 TCR beta sequences in a later analysis at 0.05 false discovery rate. Only CMV serostatus was available as immune exposure information.

V lost 2 bases and J 5 bases, leaving 8 bases between the germline ends. Per the germline V gene, CDR1 is SQVTM and CDR2 is ANQGSEA. The CDR3 has 12 residues. The PCR contained 60 Vbeta and 13 Jbeta primers. TCRdb's table, derived via immunoSEQ multiplex PCR, lists solely in-frame clones and lacks some. Of some 150,000 clones in the sample, approximately 69% are singletons; the top ten hold 2.1%. Turning to this clone: Its antigen is still unknown.

The receptor was isolated from a man aged 25-40 years in good health and CMV-seronegative. Sequenced: PBMCs. This chain links TRBV29-1 with TRBJ2-3, with no clear D. The CDR3 loop reads CSVENYGDTQYF. In nucleotides, the CDR3 is TGCAGCGTTGAAAACTACGGAGATACGCAGTATTTT.